The clone carrying this T cell receptor (beta chain) was seen a few times. Its antigen remains unknown. This entry is derived from a study of T cell repertoires in cytomegalovirus infection. Study context: CMV epitopes that were recently identified and HLA-C-restricted were used alongside well-studied HLA-B-restricted ones. Both a matching HLA type and CMV infection were indicated by public TCR beta signatures.

TCRdb re-derived calls from the reads in MiXCR, one entry per CDR3 protein. The sample has 75,000 to 95,000 distinct CDR3 sequences; about half are singletons. The CDR3 sequence is 15 residues long. Germline lookup yields CDR1 SGHTA and CDR2 FQGNSA. J lost 1 base, V lost 4 bases, and 5 bases had no gene match. Study outcomes and limitations: The response measured ex vivo was dominated by TCR beta clonotypes (HLA-C-restricted and CMV-specific). Adding up the frequency of public TCR beta families identified people who carried CMV plus the relevant HLA.

The sequencing here drew on CD8+ T cells from cultured PBMCs, taken from culture after CMV antigen stimulation. This rearrangement joins TRBV7-2 to TRBJ1-1; 8 bases align to TRBD1. This TCR was recovered from a human donor in good health (CMV status not recorded). Some clones in this sample may be carry-over from other donors' samples. The CDR3: CASSSRTGTNTEAFF. CDR3 in DNA: TGTGCCAGCAGCTCACGGACAGGGACGAACACTGAAGCTTTCTTT.